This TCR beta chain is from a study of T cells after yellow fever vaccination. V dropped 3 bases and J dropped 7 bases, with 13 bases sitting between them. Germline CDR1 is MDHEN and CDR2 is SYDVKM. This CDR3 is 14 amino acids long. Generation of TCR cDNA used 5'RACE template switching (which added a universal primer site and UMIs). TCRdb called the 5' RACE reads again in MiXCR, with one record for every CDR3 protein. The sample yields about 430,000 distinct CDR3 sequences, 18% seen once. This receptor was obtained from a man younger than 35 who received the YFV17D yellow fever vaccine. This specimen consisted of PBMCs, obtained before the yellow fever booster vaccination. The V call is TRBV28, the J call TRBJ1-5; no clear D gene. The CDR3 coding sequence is TGTGCCAGCAGTTTGGTCAGCCTTAACCAGCCCCAGCATTTT. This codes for CASSLVSLNQPQHF. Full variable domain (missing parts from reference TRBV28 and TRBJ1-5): DVKVTQSSRYLVKRTGEKVFLECVQDMDHENMFWYRQDPGLGLRLIYFSYDVKMKEKGDIPEGYSVSREKKERFSLILESASTNQTSMYLCASSLVSLNQPQHFGDGTRLSIL.